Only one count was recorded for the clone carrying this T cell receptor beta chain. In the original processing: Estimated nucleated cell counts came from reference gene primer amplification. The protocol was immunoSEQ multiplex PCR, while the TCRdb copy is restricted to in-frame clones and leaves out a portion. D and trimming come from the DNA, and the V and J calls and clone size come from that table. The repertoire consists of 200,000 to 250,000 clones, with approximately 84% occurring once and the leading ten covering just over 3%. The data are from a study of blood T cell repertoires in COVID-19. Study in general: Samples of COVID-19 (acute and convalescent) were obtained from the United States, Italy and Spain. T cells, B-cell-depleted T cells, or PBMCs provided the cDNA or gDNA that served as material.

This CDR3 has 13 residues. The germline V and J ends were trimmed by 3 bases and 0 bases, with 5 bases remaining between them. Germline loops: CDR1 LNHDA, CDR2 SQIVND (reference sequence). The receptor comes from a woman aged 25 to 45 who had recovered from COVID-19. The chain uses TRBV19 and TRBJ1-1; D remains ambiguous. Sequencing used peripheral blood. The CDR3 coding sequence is TGTGCCAGTAGTATTTCCATGAACACTGAAGCTTTCTTT. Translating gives CASSISMNTEAFF.